This T cell receptor beta chain stems from a study of T cell changes during pregnancy in multiple sclerosis. Assay: immunoSEQ multiplex PCR; the TCRdb copy retains only in-frame clones and omits some. The data show tens of thousands of clones, 88% seen once. The germline CDR1 and CDR2 sequences are SGHTA and FQGNSA. Trimming removed 0 bases from V and 8 bases from J, with 8 bases in between. This CDR3 has 13 residues. Sequenced material: CD4+ T cells from peripheral blood mononuclear cells, taken in the first trimester of pregnancy. The chain carries TRBV7-2 and TRBJ2-1; possible D gene TRBD1, 6 bases. The TCR sequence derives from a female donor with multiple sclerosis, enrolled in a pregnancy study. The CDR3 DNA follows: TGTGCCAGCAGCTTAGCACAGGGCCATGAGCAGTTCTTC. Translated, it gives CASSLAQGHEQFF.